This T cell receptor (beta chain) was identified during a study of blood T cell repertoires in COVID-19. Overall study context: From the United States, Italy and Spain came samples of acute and convalescent COVID-19.

Participants spanned ages about 18 to 90 years and resided in roughly 26 US areas. All recovered Cohort 3 donors got two negative PCRs, got clearance, or saw symptom resolution. Repertoires were generated with immunoSEQ multiplex PCR, while TCRdb's copy carries only in-frame clones and drops some. The top ten hold around 3.7% of the sample, which has about 160,000 clones, roughly 80% seen once. Losses at the gene ends were 6 bases for V and 6 bases for J; bases not matched to a gene: 10. Germline CDR1 and CDR2: SNHLY and FYNNEI. The CDR3 contains 15 residues. In its sample, this clone was seen once. Sample: PBMCs or T cells enriched from blood (not recorded which). V and J are TRBV2 and TRBJ2-3; TRBD2 aligns across 9 bases. The sequence derives from an older woman who had recovered from COVID-19. The CDR3 loop is CASSERRGGLDTQYF. In DNA form, the CDR3 reads TGTGCCAGCAGCGAGAGGCGGGGGGGGTTGGATACGCAGTATTTT.